Presented here are 20 T cell receptor beta chains from one specimen sequenced in a study of breast tumors, draining lymph nodes, adjacent tissues. TCRdb processed the multiplex PCR reads anew with MiXCR; each CDR3 protein has one entry. Of about 7,200 distinct CDR3 sequences listed, about 45% are singletons. The specimen was tumor-adjacent breast tissue. Source of these receptors: a female donor with breast cancer. Some clones in this sample may be carry-over from other donors' samples.

V is TRBV7-9 and J is TRBJ1-4, with 8 bases that match TRBD1. Germline loops: CDR1 SEHNR, CDR2 FQNEAQ (reference sequence). The CDR3 is 15 amino acids. The V segment lost 11 bases and the J segment 4 bases; nucleotides outside the gene matches: 12. CDR3 coding DNA: TGTGCCTTAGCGGCAGGGGGCCGATATAATGAAAAACTGTTTTTT. This gives the protein CALAAGGRYNEKLFF. Drawing the rest from reference TRBV7-9 and TRBJ1-4, the complete variable domain is DTGVSQNPRHKITKRGQNVTFRCDPISEHNRLYWYRQTLGQGPEFLTYFQNEAQLEKSRLLSDRFSAERPKGSFSTLEIQRTEQGDSAMYLCALAAGGRYNEKLFFGSGTQLSVL.

Points on this clonotype: One junction end does not reproduce the germline sequence, and a read error may be involved. In DNA form, the CDR3 reads TGCAGTGCTGGAGATCGTGTACTAGCGGGAAGGATCTCCTACAATGAGCAGTTCTTC. This sequence encodes CSAGDRVLAGRISYNEQFF. V gene TRBV20-1 combines with J gene TRBJ2-1; TRBD2 matches at 10 bases. The germline CDR1 and CDR2 sequences are DFQATT and SNEGSKA (reference sequence). The CDR3 length is 19 residues.

The sample holds many counts of this clonotype. The chain recombines TRBV6-7 with TRBJ2-1, with TRBD2 as a possible D gene (5 bases). TRBV6-7 is treated as an ORF (open reading frame) with a function not yet certain. The CDR3 sequence is 17 residues long. Trimming removed 2 bases from V and 7 bases from J, with 21 bases in between. The CDR3 loop is CASSYKGGRLRGNEQFF. The CDR3 bases are TGTGCCAGCAGTTACAAGGGCGGGCGTCTCCGAGGAAATGAGCAGTTCTTC.

This clonotype is medium-sized by share. The chain recombines TRBV6-5 with TRBJ2-2; no firm D call. Germline lookup yields CDR1 MNHEY and CDR2 SVGAGI. The CDR3 runs 13 residues. V was cut by 2 bases and J by 7 bases, with 8 bases left in between. The CDR3 nucleotides are TGTGCCAGCAGTTACAAGGTTGGCGGGGAGCTGTTTTTT. Its translation: CASSYKVGGELFF.

This clonotype is medium-sized in the sample. This chain connects TRBV6-5 to TRBJ1-2; D is uncertain. Germline V CDR1 and CDR2: MNHEY, SVGAGI. This CDR3 contains 14 residues. The germline V and J ends were trimmed by 0 bases and 5 bases, with 10 bases remaining between them. The CDR3 protein is CASSYSRTVYGYTF. The CDR3 DNA reads as TGTGCCAGCAGTTACTCGAGAACTGTTTATGGCTACACCTTC.

This clonotype is a singleton in its sample. The rearrangement uses TRBV4-1 and TRBJ1-1, with 7 bases identical to TRBD1. Germline loops: CDR1 MGHRA, CDR2 YSYEKL. This CDR3 spans 14 amino acids. V lost 4 bases to trimming and J lost 4 bases; unmatched junction nucleotides: 6. Here the CDR3 DNA reads TGCGCCAGCAGCCGGGGGCCAGGGGGCACTGAAGCTTTCTTT. Translating it yields CASSRGPGGTEAFF.

Note on this clonotype: A much larger clonotype is one base distant, so this may be a read error. This sequence joins TRBV6-6 and TRBJ2-1; 7 nucleotides match TRBD1. Per the germline V gene, CDR1 is MNHNY and CDR2 is SVGAGI (reference sequence). This CDR3 spans 16 amino acids. In nucleotides, the CDR3 is TGTGCCAGCAGTGTCGATTCGGGACAGTCCTACAATGAGCAGTCCTTC. Amino acid sequence: CASSVDSGQSYNEQSF.

The V and J genes are TRBV7-9 and TRBJ2-1; D remains unclear. The germline gives CDR1 SEHNR, CDR2 FQNEAQ (reference sequence). The CDR3 sequence is 13 residues long. The V end lost 3 bases, the J end lost 6 bases, and 9 bases lay between the germline ends. CDR3 coding DNA: TGTGCCAGCAGCTTGGTAAGCTCCAATGAGCAGTTCTTC. Translation: CASSLVSSNEQFF.

This clonotype is medium-sized in the sample. The V and J genes are TRBV4-3 and TRBJ2-7; D is tentatively TRBD1 or TRBD2 (5 bases each). The CDR3 is made up of 13 amino acids. Germline V lookup: CDR1 LGHNA, CDR2 YSLEER. V was cut by 4 bases and J by 2 bases, with 9 bases left in between. The CDR3 reads CASSRDATYEQYF. DNA for the CDR3: TGCGCCAGCAGCCGGGACGCCACCTACGAGCAGTACTTC.

The chain is built from TRBV12-3 or TRBV12-4 and TRBJ1-2; D uncertain. V lost 2 bases to trimming and J lost 5 bases, with 9 bases between them. There are 13 residues in the CDR3. In DNA form, the CDR3 reads TGTGCCAGCAGTTTAAGGGCGGAATATGGCTACACCTTC. It codes for CASSLRAEYGYTF.

This clonotype has a handful of counts. The chain employs TRBV4-1 and TRBJ2-5; D gene ambiguous. The V gene's germline CDR1 is MGHRA and CDR2 YSYEKL. V was pared by 0 bases and J by 4 bases, with 15 bases between. This CDR3 has 16 amino acids. As DNA, the CDR3 is TGCGCCAGCAGCCAAGATCGAGACCTATCTCTAGAGACCCAGTACTTC. Translated: CASSQDRDLSLETQYF.

This rearrangement joins TRBV20-1 to TRBJ2-1; D is perhaps TRBD2 (5 bases). Per the germline V gene, CDR1 is DFQATT and CDR2 is SNEGSKA (reference sequence). V was cut by 3 bases and J by 12 bases, with 15 bases left in between. The CDR3 contains 12 residues. The CDR3 DNA reads as TGCAGTGCTAGGGGCTACATCGAGGGGCAGTTCTTC. It yields the protein CSARGYIEGQFF.

The chain recombines TRBV19 with TRBJ2-3; D call uncertain. Germline lookup yields CDR1 LNHDA and CDR2 SQIVND (reference sequence). This CDR3 is 14 amino acids long. Trimming took off 3 bases at V and 0 bases at J, with 7 bases between the two ends. The CDR3 sequence is CASSMARSTDTQYF. The CDR3 DNA reads TGTGCCAGTAGTATGGCTAGAAGCACAGATACGCAGTATTTT.

By sample fraction, this clonotype is medium-sized. J is TRBJ2-7 and V is TRBV6-1, with D possibly TRBD1 on 5 matching bases. The V and J ends lost 7 bases and 2 bases respectively, with 9 bases between them. This CDR3 comprises 12 residues. CDR1 is MNHNS, CDR2 SASEGT, per germline. CDR3 loop: CASTETAYEQYF. CDR3 in DNA: TGTGCCAGCACCGAGACAGCCTACGAGCAGTACTTC.

The gene calls are TRBV6-1 and TRBJ1-6; D is ambiguous. Trimming cost V 2 bases and J 0 bases, with 8 bases left between them. Germline assignment: CDR1 MNHNS and CDR2 SASEGT. This CDR3 is built from 16 residues. CDR3 sequence (DNA): TGTGCCAGCAGTGAATACCAATACTCCTATAATTCACCCCTCCACTTT. Encoded protein: CASSEYQYSYNSPLHF.

Within the sample, this clonotype is medium-sized. This chain connects TRBV6-4 to TRBJ2-1; 7 positions agree with TRBD1. CDR1 MRHNA and CDR2 SNTAGT come from the germline V gene. J lost 2 bases, V lost 5 bases, and 3 bases had no gene match. This CDR3 has 14 amino acids. As DNA, the CDR3 is TGTGCCAGCAGTCCCACAGGGGCCTACAATGAGCAGTTCTTC. Its protein is CASSPTGAYNEQFF.

This clonotype was seen at least ten times. V gene TRBV6-6 combines with J gene TRBJ2-1; 9 nucleotides agree with TRBD2. Germline CDR1 is MNHNY and CDR2 is SVGAGI (reference sequence). The V segment lost 0 bases and the J segment 9 bases; nucleotides outside the gene matches: 18. CDR3 length equals 19 residues. CDR3 in amino acids: CASSYSTTQGSGRRGEQFF. DNA for the CDR3: TGTGCCAGCAGTTACTCGACGACCCAGGGGAGCGGGAGGAGAGGTGAGCAGTTCTTC.

By frequency in the sample, this clonotype is large. The rearrangement links TRBV5-1 to TRBJ2-7, with 8 bases identical to TRBD1. This CDR3 region has 15 residues. V lost 1 base and J lost 6; bases outside the gene matches: 9. CDR1 is SGHRS, CDR2 YFSETQ, per germline. The CDR3 nucleotides are TGCGCCAGCAGCTTGAGGTCAGGACAGGGTGGCGAGCAGTACTTC. It encodes CASSLRSGQGGEQYF. The whole variable domain, filled in from reference TRBV5-1 and TRBJ2-7, reads KAGVTQTPRYLIKTRGQQVTLSCSPISGHRSVSWYQQTPGQGLQFLFEYFSETQRNKGNFPGRFSGRQFSNSRSEMNVSTLELGDSALYLCASSLRSGQGGEQYFGPGTRLTVT.

The V and J genes are TRBV20-1 and TRBJ1-2; D remains unclear. The length of the CDR3 is 11 residues. CDR1 DFQATT and CDR2 SNEGSKA come from the germline V gene (reference sequence). V gave up 6 bases and J gave up 2 bases, with 7 bases separating them. The CDR3, as DNA: TGCAGTGCCTTTCCGAACTATGGCTACACCTTC. This gives the protein CSAFPNYGYTF.

The rearrangement links TRBV7-2 to TRBJ2-5; perhaps TRBD2 as D (6 bases). CDR3 length: 14 residues. The V and J ends lost 8 bases and 7 bases respectively, with 20 bases between them. Germline values: CDR1 SGHTA, CDR2 FQGNSA. The CDR3 DNA reads as TGTGCCAGCGCGGAGGGACTGGACGTGGGGACCCAGTACTTC. It is translated as CASAEGLDVGTQYF.